This TCR beta chain emerged from a study of blood T cell repertoires in COVID-19. TCRdb keeps only in-frame clones here, not all; method: immunoSEQ multiplex PCR. The table lists about 320,000 clones, around 84% of them singletons, with 1.5% to 2% in the top ten. The CDR3 consists of 14 residues. Germline values: CDR1 MDHEN, CDR2 SYDVKM. V gave up 5 bases and J gave up 4 bases, with 13 bases separating them. The sample comprised PBMCs or T cells enriched from blood (not recorded which). The chain combines TRBV28 with TRBJ2-3; tentatively, D is TRBD2 (5 bases). The source of this sequence is a woman younger than 45 who had been exposed to COVID-19. CDR3 nucleotides: TGTGCCAGCAGTCTAATGACTACTTCAGATACGCAGTATTTT. Protein product: CASSLMTTSDTQYF. Complete variable domain (other parts from reference TRBV28 and TRBJ2-3): DVKVTQSSRYLVKRTGEKVFLECVQDMDHENMFWYRQDPGLGLRLIYFSYDVKMKEKGDIPEGYSVSREKKERFSLILESASTNQTSMYLCASSLMTTSDTQYFGPGTRLTVL.